This T cell receptor beta chain was documented in a study of circulating CD8 cells and anti-PD-1 response in melanoma (dated by TCRdb to about 2020). The study in broad terms: Patients received nivolumab intravenously at 3 mg/kg every 2 weeks. Of the 13 patients in the melanoma cohort, anti-PD-1 was received as first-line therapy by seven patients, and prior targeted therapy or immunotherapy had been received by six patients. Patients with complete or partial responses were classified as responders, and patients with stable or progressive disease (RECIST v1.1) were classified as non-responders. A total of 11 melanoma patients were included in the TCR repertoire analysis, 4 of them responders and 7 non-responders. In on-treatment samples, a biotinylated anti-human IgG4 antibody was used to detect PD-1. What the authors observed across the whole study: The published TCR repertoire comparisons used only baseline and M1 samples from a small cohort with few responders. Because material was limited, most experiments were generally run without replicates. Repertoires were mostly private between subsets, with fewer than 7% of TRB clonotypes shared at M1, and the greatest sharing occurred between DPOS and TIGIT. Both treatment-naive and previously treated patients were included in the cohort, and this mixing was noted by the authors as something that could influence results. Tumor material was not accessible, so tumor reactivity was assessed by peptide assays on expanded sorted subsets instead. The highest diversity was observed in the DNEG repertoire, similar and higher clonality was shown by the PD-1 and DPOS repertoires, and the lowest diversity was found in the TIGIT repertoires.

Sequenced on a NextSeq 500. The QIAseq Immune Repertoire RNA Library Kit, Human TCR Panel was used to prepare TCR libraries from roughly 16 ng of total RNA. TCR libraries were sequenced on an Illumina NextSeq with a Mid Output V2 kit, and asymmetric 261x41 paired-end reads were used. Every TCR library was diluted down to roughly 4 nM, then pooled, denatured and loaded at roughly 1 pM. Turning to the authors' computational methods: The QIAGEN GeneGlobe Data Analysis Center was used to process TCR FASTQ files, and downstream analysis was done in R 3.5.2. To get clonality, Shannon entropy was normalized by the log of the number of unique productive sequences and the result was subtracted from one. TRA or TRB clonotypes differing in abundance between baseline and M1 were identified within each subset by Fisher exact tests at 5% FDR. Differentially abundant clonotypes were categorized as emerging, expanding, contracting or non-expanding/contracting. Morisita's overlap index was used to measure how much repertoires overlapped between patients. TCRdb passed the public sequencing reads through fastp at Q25 and MiXCR, retaining productive beta sequences. CDR3 protein sequences are deduplicated, and each keeps its most common genes and DNA. The V and J calls shown here were made by TCRdb, not taken from the authors' results. This sample is represented by about 350 distinct CDR3 sequences; over 5% of them were singletons. The biggest ten clones account for less than 25% of the sample.

Using a BD FACSAria II cell sorter, four subsets defined by PD-1 and/or TIGIT were sorted from live CD3+CD8+TCRalphabeta+ cells. Circulating CD8 T cells were sorted into four subsets by PD-1 and TIGIT expression to characterize their relevance to anti-PD-1 therapy response. From each sorted CD8 T-cell subset, both TCR alpha and TCR beta chains were sequenced. Peripheral blood was collected at three points: before the first anti-PD-1 injection, after two injections and after four injections. Ficoll gradient centrifugation was used to isolate PBMCs immediately. Until use, PBMCs were stored frozen in liquid nitrogen in RPMI containing roughly 20% FCS and roughly 10% DMSO. After thawing, PBMCs were stained with a viability dye plus antibodies against CD3, CD8alpha, TCRalphabeta, PD-1 and TIGIT. The RNeasy Kit was used to extract total RNA, and all samples came in with a RIN above 7. Inclusive of the bounding cysteine and phenylalanine, the CDR3 is 15 residues long. Only the CDR3 part of the read is kept: 45 bases, read in frame from the first base. The germline V and J ends show losses of 1 base and 6 bases respectively, and no gene match explains 4 bases of the junction. For CDR1 and CDR2, the germline V gene lists SGHTA and FQGNSA.

Relative to its sample, this clonotype is large (0.1 to 1%). Its antigen remains undetermined. Base qualities are not at hand, and no much larger clone is one base apart. Here the chain combines TRBV7-2 and TRBJ2-1, with 9 bases in between that match TRBD1. This receptor was identified in a human donor with melanoma. Sequencing used CD8+ T cells from PBMCs, obtained at baseline or after one month of anti-PD-1 therapy (not recorded which). At the DNA level, the sequence is TGTGCCAGCAGCTTAGTACAGGGGGCGGGCAATGAGCAGTTCTTC. Its protein reads: CASSLVQGAGNEQFF.